This T cell receptor (beta chain) was identified during a study of T cell responses to AZD1222 COVID-19 vaccine. The overall study: Researchers grouped second doses given at about 4 or about 12 weeks into one pool. Study findings and constraints: CD4 TCRs covered the whole spike, strongest at regions 160-218 and 743-854. Unmutated variant regions reportedly attract nearly half of all spike-specific TCRs. Samples come after the peak T cell response, not at day 14.

Sequencing used immunoSEQ multiplex PCR; TCRdb keeps in-frame clones, though not all of them. The table has 120,000 to 150,000 clones, 80% to 90% seen once. V was cut by 3 bases and J by 0 bases, with 17 bases left in between. From germline, CDR1 is GTSNPN and CDR2 SVGIG (reference sequence). The CDR3 extends over 16 amino acids. As to this clone: Its target is unknown.

The source material was peripheral blood, sampled on day 0 of AZD1222 vaccination. The source is an adult in good health. The chain recombines TRBV30 with TRBJ1-1; D possibly corresponds to TRBD1 (6 bases). This CDR3 is CAWSQFNRDMNTEAFF. CDR3 in DNA: TGTGCCTGGAGCCAATTTAACAGGGATATGAACACTGAAGCTTTCTTT.